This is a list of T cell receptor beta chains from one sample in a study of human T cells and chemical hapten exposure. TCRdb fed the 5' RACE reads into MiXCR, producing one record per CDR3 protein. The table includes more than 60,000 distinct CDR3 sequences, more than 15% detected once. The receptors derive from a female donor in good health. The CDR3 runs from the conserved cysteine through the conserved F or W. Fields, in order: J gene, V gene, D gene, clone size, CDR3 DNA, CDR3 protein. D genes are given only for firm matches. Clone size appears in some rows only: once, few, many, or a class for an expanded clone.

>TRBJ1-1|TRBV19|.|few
TGTGCCAGTAGGGAGCGTTACAGGGTGCTCACCACTGAAGCTTTCTTT
CASRERYRVLTTEAFF
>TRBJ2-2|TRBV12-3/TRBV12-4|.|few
TGTGCCAGCAGTCGCCCGACAGGGAACACCGGGGAGCTGTTTTTT
CASSRPTGNTGELFF
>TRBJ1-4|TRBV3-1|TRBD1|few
TGTGCCAGCAGCGGGACAGGGGGTAGAGAAAAACTGTTTTTT
CASSGTGGREKLFF
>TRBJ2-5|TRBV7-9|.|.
TGTGCCAGCAGCCTCATTGGGCAGGAGACCCAGTACTTC
CASSLIGQETQYF
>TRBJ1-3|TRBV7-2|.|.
TGTGCCAGCAGCTTACGGGGGGGCCTGCAAGAAAACACCATATATTTT
CASSLRGGLQENTIYF
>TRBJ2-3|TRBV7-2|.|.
TGTGCCAGCAGCTTTCAGGGGCGGGCAGATACGCAGTATTTT
CASSFQGRADTQYF
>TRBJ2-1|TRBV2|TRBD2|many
TGTGCCAGCAACTTGGGCCGCCTAGCGGGAGTTGGTGAGCAGTTCTTC
CASNLGRLAGVGEQFF
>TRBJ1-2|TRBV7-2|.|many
TGTGCCAGCAGCTTATACGCAGGCTCCTATGGCTACACCTTC
CASSLYAGSYGYTF
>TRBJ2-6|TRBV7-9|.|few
TGTGCCAGCAGCTTAGCGCCAACCTCCGATGGGGCCAACGTCCTGACTTTC
CASSLAPTSDGANVLTF
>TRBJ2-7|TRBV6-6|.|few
TGTGCCAGCAGTTACACGGGGTCGGGCGAGCAGTACTTC
CASSYTGSGEQYF
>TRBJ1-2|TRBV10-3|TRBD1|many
TGTGCCATCACCCGCCAGGGGGGGAACTATGGCTACACCTTC
CAITRQGGNYGYTF
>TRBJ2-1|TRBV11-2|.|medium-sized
TGTGCCAGCAGCCCGGGGGCTAGCGCGTACAATGAGCAGTTCTTC
CASSPGASAYNEQFF
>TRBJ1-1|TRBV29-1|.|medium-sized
TGCAGCGCCCAGATGAACACTGAAGCTTTCTTT
CSAQMNTEAFF
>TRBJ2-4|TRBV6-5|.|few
TGTGCCAGCAGTCCAGCGGGGACATCCGCCGCGGGGGACATTCAGTACTTC
CASSPAGTSAAGDIQYF
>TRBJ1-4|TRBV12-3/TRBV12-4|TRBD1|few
TGTGCCAGCAGTTTCGGGACAGGGGGTAATGAAAAACTGTTTTTT
CASSFGTGGNEKLFF